This T cell receptor beta chain was captured by sequencing in a study of T cell responses to AZD1222 COVID-19 vaccine. Study outcomes and limitations: Baseline seropositivity occurred in only six AZD1222 recipients. The study found vaccine-associated CD4 TCRs spanning spike, dominant at 160-218 and 743-854.

This clone was counted a few times. No antigen is known for it. V lost 1 base and J 4 bases, leaving 10 bases between the germline ends. The CDR3 contains 15 residues. CDR1 and CDR2 from the germline V gene are MGHRA and YSYEKL. Sequencing was performed with immunoSEQ multiplex PCR; in TCRdb, only in-frame clones are kept and a portion is missing. The data contain about 190,000 clones, roughly 91% of them singletons. The J gene is TRBJ2-2, the V gene TRBV4-1; D unresolved. The input for sequencing was peripheral blood, taken on day 0 of AZD1222 vaccination. This receptor was identified in an adult in good health. In DNA, the CDR3 is TGCGCCAGCAGCCAAGCTCTGAGTCCCACCGGGGAGCTGTTTTTT. Residues: CASSQALSPTGELFF.